These 14 T cell receptor beta chains were all obtained from the same sample, sequenced in a study of cytomegalovirus exposure and HLA in healthy donors. Clones were read by immunoSEQ multiplex PCR, and TCRdb kept only the in-frame ones, dropping some. The table lists roughly 300,000 clones, around 86% of them singletons, with around 0.84% in the top ten. Sequencing input: PBMCs. These receptor sequences come from a woman under 30 in good health and CMV-seronegative.

The V gene is TRBV6-5, the J gene TRBJ1-5; the match to TRBD1 covers 10 bases. V shed 10 bases, J shed 4 bases, and the junction held 7 bases outside the gene matches. From germline, CDR1 is MNHEY and CDR2 SVGAGI. The CDR3 extends over 14 amino acids. The CDR3 protein is CATSRTGGNQPQHF. Here the CDR3 DNA reads TGTGCCACCTCAAGGACAGGGGGAAATCAGCCCCAGCATTTT.

The chain combines TRBV5-1 with TRBJ2-7, with D possibly being TRBD1 (6 bases). In germline, CDR1 is SGHRS, CDR2 YFSETQ. V lost 2 bases to trimming and J lost 4 bases, with 7 bases between them. CDR3 length equals 12 residues. CDR3: CASSLQGYEQYF. The CDR3 region has the DNA TGCGCCAGCAGCTTACAGGGTTACGAGCAGTACTTC.

This chain links TRBV10-3 with TRBJ1-2, with TRBD1 as a possible D gene (6 bases). Germline CDR1 reads ENHRY; CDR2 reads SYGVKD. The CDR3 spans 14 residues. Trimming took 6 bases from V and 4 from J, leaving 15 bases between them. The CDR3 region is CAISRRTAVYGYTF. The CDR3 DNA follows: TGTGCCATCAGCAGACGGACAGCTGTCTATGGCTACACCTTC.

This chain joins TRBV28 and TRBJ2-3, with D possibly matching TRBD1 (6 bases). In germline, CDR1 is MDHEN, CDR2 SYDVKM. The CDR3 spans 15 residues. The ends were cut back, 7 bases at V and 3 bases at J, with 17 bases in the middle. CDR3 DNA: TGTGCCAGCACCGACAGGTACCGTGGGACAGATACGCAGTATTTT. This gives the protein CASTDRYRGTDTQYF.

This clone was recorded once. This sequence joins TRBV29-1 and TRBJ2-7; 11 positions agree with TRBD2. The V segment lost 0 bases and the J segment 5 bases; nucleotides outside the gene matches: 3. CDR1 and CDR2 from the germline V gene are SQVTM and ANQGSEA. The CDR3 runs to 14 residues. In nucleotides, the CDR3 is TGCAGCGTTGAAGAACTAGCGGGAGTACACGAGCAGTACTTC. The encoded protein is CSVEELAGVHEQYF.

The chain uses TRBV9 and TRBJ2-3, with 11 bases matching TRBD2. Per the germline V gene, CDR1 is SGDLS and CDR2 is YYNGEE. With 0 bases clipped from V and 2 bases from J, the junction kept 8 bases outside the gene matches. The CDR3 extends over 18 amino acids. CDR3 sequence reads: CASSVGVVAGGITDTQYF. The CDR3 DNA is TGTGCCAGCAGCGTAGGAGTGGTAGCGGGAGGGATCACAGATACGCAGTATTTT.

This clone has more than one count but fewer than ten. The chain combines TRBV19 with TRBJ2-7, with D possibly matching TRBD1 (6 bases). Trimming took 5 bases from V and 3 from J, leaving 8 bases between them. The CDR3 has 12 amino acids. CDR1 is LNHDA, CDR2 SQIVND, per germline (reference sequence). In nucleotides, the CDR3 is TGTGCCAGTAGTCTACAGGGCTACGAGCAGTACTTC. This codes for CASSLQGYEQYF.

This chain links TRBV9 with TRBJ2-1, with D unresolved. Trimming stripped 3 bases from V and 0 bases from J, with 10 bases between. This CDR3 is 15 amino acids long. Germline CDR1 is SGDLS and CDR2 is YYNGEE. This CDR3 is CASSGRASSYNEQFF. The CDR3 nucleotides are TGTGCCAGCAGCGGAAGAGCTAGCTCCTACAATGAGCAGTTCTTC.

V and J are TRBV19 and TRBJ1-5; D perhaps matches TRBD1 (5 bases). Trimming removed 5 bases at V and 7 bases at J, with 12 bases between. Germline values: CDR1 LNHDA, CDR2 SQIVND (reference sequence). This CDR3 contains 13 residues. The CDR3 DNA follows: TGTGCCAGTAGTCCCGGGACTCACCAGCCCCAGCATTTT. It is translated as CASSPGTHQPQHF.

Turning to this clone: One end of the junction fails to match germline, which may point to a read error. V gene TRBV7-7 combines with J gene TRBJ2-2, with TRBD2 identical over 12 bases. Germline CDR1 and CDR2: SSHAT and FNYEAQ (reference sequence). This CDR3 has 17 amino acids. This chain's CDR3 is CASSSQTSGSGTGELFF. The CDR3 DNA reads as TGTGCTAGCAGCTCCCAGACTAGCGGGAGTGGCACCGGGGAGCTGTTTTTT.

The chain joins TRBV4-2 to TRBJ2-2; D possibly corresponds to TRBD2 (5 bases). The length of the CDR3 is 14 residues. V was shortened by 8 bases and J by 2 bases, with 12 bases between the two germline ends. The V gene's germline CDR1 is LGHNA and CDR2 YNFKEQ. CDR3 coding DNA: TGTGCCAGCCGTATTAGCGACAACACCGGGGAGCTGTTTTTT. This codes for CASRISDNTGELFF.

The gene calls are TRBV27 and TRBJ2-1; TRBD2 aligns across 12 bases. J gave up 10 bases and V 0 bases, and 13 bases lay outside the gene matches. There are 18 residues in the CDR3. CDR1 is MNHEY and CDR2 is SMNVEV in the germline V gene (reference sequence). The DNA of the CDR3 is TGTGCCAGCAGTTTATCTGTACCGACTAGCGGGAGATCGTGGGAGCAGTTCTTC. Translated: CASSLSVPTSGRSWEQFF.

The gene calls are TRBV30 and TRBJ2-3, with 10 bases lining up with TRBD2. Germline V CDR1 and CDR2: GTSNPN, SVGIG (reference sequence). V shed 2 bases and J 2 bases; nucleotides not matched to a gene: 16. CDR3 length: 19 amino acids. CDR3: CAWSPGVLAGVENTDTQYF. As DNA, the CDR3 is TGTGCCTGGAGTCCCGGGGTCCTAGCGGGAGTTGAAAACACAGATACGCAGTATTTT.

The chain has TRBV7-2 and TRBJ1-2; possibly TRBD1 for D (6 bases). V lost 5 bases to trimming and J lost 6 bases, with 16 bases between them. Germline values: CDR1 SGHTA, CDR2 FQGNSA. The CDR3 runs 14 residues. For the CDR3, the DNA is TGTGCCAGCAGCCGGACCAGGGGAGGGGATGGCTACACCTTC. Translation gives CASSRTRGGDGYTF.